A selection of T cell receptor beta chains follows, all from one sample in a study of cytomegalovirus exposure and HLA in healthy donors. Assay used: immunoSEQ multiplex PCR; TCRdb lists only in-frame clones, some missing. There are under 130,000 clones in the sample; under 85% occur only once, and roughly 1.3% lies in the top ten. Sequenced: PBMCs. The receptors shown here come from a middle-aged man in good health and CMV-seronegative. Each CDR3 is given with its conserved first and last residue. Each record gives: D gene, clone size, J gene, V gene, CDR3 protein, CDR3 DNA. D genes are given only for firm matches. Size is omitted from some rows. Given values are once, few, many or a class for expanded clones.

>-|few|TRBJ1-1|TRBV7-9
CASSFKSLGDTEAFF
TGTGCCAGCAGCTTCAAGAGTCTAGGGGACACTGAAGCTTTCTTT
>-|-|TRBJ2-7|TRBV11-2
CASSANYEQYF
TGTGCCAGCAGCGCTAACTACGAGCAGTACTTC
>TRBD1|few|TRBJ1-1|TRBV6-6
CASTGQENTEAFF
TGTGCCAGCACTGGACAGGAGAACACTGAAGCTTTCTTT
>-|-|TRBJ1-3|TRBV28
CASSVRVGNTIYF
TGTGCCAGCAGTGTCAGGGTTGGAAACACCATATATTTT
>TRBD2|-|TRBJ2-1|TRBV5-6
CASSLGVSSFGGGQFF
TGTGCCAGCAGCTTAGGTGTTTCATCTTTCGGGGGGGGCCAGTTCTTC
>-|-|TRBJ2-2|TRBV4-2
CASSQEETSNTGELFF
TGTGCCAGCAGCCAAGAAGAGACTTCGAACACCGGGGAGCTGTTTTTT
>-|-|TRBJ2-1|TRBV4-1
CASSRQVDEQFF
TGCGCCAGCAGCCGGCAGGTGGATGAGCAGTTCTTC
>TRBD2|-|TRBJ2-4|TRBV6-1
CASSSISGFKNIQYF
TGTGCCAGCAGTTCTATTAGCGGGTTCAAAAACATTCAGTACTTC
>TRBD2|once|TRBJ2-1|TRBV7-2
CASSFPLAGGRSSYNEQFF
TGTGCCAGCAGCTTTCCCCTAGCGGGGGGGCGGAGCTCCTACAATGAGCAGTTCTTC
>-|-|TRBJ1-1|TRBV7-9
CASSLATGMNTEAFF
TGTGCCAGCAGCTTAGCGACAGGTATGAACACTGAAGCTTTCTTT
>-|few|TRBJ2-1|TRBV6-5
CASSYSSGTYNEQFF
TGTGCCAGCAGTTACTCTAGCGGCACCTACAATGAGCAGTTCTTC
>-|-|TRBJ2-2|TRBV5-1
CASSTRGREGAGTENTGELFF
TGCGCCAGCAGCACCCGCGGCCGGGAGGGCGCAGGGACAGAGAACACCGGGGAGCTGTTTTTT
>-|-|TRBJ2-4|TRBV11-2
CASSLDTWIQYF
TGTGCCAGCAGCTTAGATACATGGATTCAGTACTTC
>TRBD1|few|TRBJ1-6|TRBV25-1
CASSLQGNNSPLHF
TGTGCCAGCAGTTTACAGGGGAATAATTCACCCCTCCACTTT
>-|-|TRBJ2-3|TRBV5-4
CASSLPQRFLTVVTDTQYF
TGTGCCAGCAGCTTGCCGCAGCGCTTCCTGACCGTAGTCACAGATACGCAGTATTTT
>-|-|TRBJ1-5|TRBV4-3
CASSQERLRQPQHF
TGCGCCAGCAGCCAAGAAAGACTGAGGCAGCCCCAGCATTTT
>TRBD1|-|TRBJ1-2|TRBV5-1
CASSSSTGHGYTF
TGCGCCAGCAGCTCCTCGACAGGGCATGGCTACACCTTC
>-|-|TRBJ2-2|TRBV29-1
CSVDTRNTGELFF
TGCAGCGTTGACACAAGGAACACCGGGGAGCTGTTTTTT
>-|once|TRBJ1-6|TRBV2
CASSEAVRRSSPLHF
TGTGCCAGCAGTGAAGCCGTCAGGAGGAGTTCACCCCTCCACTTT
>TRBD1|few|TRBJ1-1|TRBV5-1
CASSSGDRESPEAFF
TGCGCCAGCAGCTCTGGGGACAGGGAATCCCCTGAAGCTTTCTTT
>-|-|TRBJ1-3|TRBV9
CASSVGRGGGNTIYF
TGTGCCAGCAGCGTAGGCCGGGGAGGTGGAAACACCATATATTTT
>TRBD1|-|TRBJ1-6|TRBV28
CASTGTGVSPLHF
TGTGCCAGCACCGGGACAGGGGTTTCACCCCTCCACTTT
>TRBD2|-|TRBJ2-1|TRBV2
CASSGGLAGSYNEQFF
TGTGCCAGCAGTGGGGGACTAGCGGGTTCCTACAATGAGCAGTTCTTC
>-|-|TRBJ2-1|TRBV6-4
CASSDFAAATYNEQFF
TGTGCCAGCAGTGACTTCGCGGCGGCAACTTACAATGAGCAGTTCTTC
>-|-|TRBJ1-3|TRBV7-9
CSTHDIPSGNTIYF
TGTTCCACCCATGACATCCCCTCTGGAAACACCATATATTTT
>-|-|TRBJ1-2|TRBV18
CASSPDSNYGYTF
TGTGCCAGCTCACCAGACAGCAACTATGGCTACACCTTC
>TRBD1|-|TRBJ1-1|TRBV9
CASSPMGTGGRRTEAFF
TGTGCCAGCAGCCCGATGGGGACAGGGGGCCGCCGCACTGAAGCTTTCTTT
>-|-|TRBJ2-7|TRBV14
CASSWRQSYEQYF
TGTGCCAGCAGCTGGAGACAGAGCTACGAGCAGTACTTC
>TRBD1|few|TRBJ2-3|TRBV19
CASSPGQGGADTQYF
TGTGCCAGTAGTCCGGGACAGGGGGGCGCAGATACGCAGTATTTT
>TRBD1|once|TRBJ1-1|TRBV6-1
CASSSPGQGWTEAFF
TGTGCCAGCAGTAGCCCGGGACAGGGGTGGACTGAAGCTTTCTTT
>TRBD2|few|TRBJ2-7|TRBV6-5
CASSYRGGAGYEQYF
TGTGCCAGCAGTTATCGGGGGGGCGCGGGCTACGAGCAGTACTTC
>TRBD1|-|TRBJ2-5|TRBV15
CATSRQDRGQQTQYF
TGTGCCACCAGCAGACAGGACAGGGGTCAACAGACCCAGTACTTC
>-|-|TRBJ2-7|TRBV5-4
CASSLSRGELGEQYF
TGTGCCAGCAGCTTGAGTCGAGGTGAGCTCGGCGAGCAGTACTTC
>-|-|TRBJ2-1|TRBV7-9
CASSLAGGAHNEQFF
TGTGCCAGCAGCTTAGCGGGGGGGGCACACAATGAGCAGTTCTTC
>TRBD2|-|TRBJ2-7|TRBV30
CAWSSGRASSEYF
TGTGCCTGGAGTAGCGGGAGGGCCTCTTCGGAGTACTTC
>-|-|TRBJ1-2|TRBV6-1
CASSDGYYGYTF
TGTGCCAGCAGTGACGGTTACTATGGCTACACCTTC
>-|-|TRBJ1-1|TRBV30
CAWSGQDNTEAFF
TGTGCCTGGAGTGGACAGGACAACACTGAAGCTTTCTTT
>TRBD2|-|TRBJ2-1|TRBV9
CASSTSGRAIDEQFF
TGTGCCAGCAGTACCAGCGGGAGGGCCATCGATGAGCAGTTCTTC
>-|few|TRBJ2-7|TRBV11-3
CASSLAGFEQYF
TGTGCCAGCAGCTTAGCGGGGTTTGAGCAGTACTTC
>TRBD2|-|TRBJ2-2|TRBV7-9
CASSPFLAANTGELFF
TGTGCCAGCAGCCCTTTTCTAGCGGCGAACACCGGGGAGCTGTTTTTT
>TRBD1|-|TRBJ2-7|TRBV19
CASSWGQTYEQYF
TGTGCCAGTAGTTGGGGACAGACCTACGAGCAGTACTTC
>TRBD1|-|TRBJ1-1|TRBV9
CASAGQLNTEAFF
TGTGCCAGCGCGGGACAGTTGAACACTGAAGCTTTCTTT
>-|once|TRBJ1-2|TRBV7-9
CASSLGRQGSYGYTF
TGTGCCAGCAGCTTAGGACGTCAGGGAAGCTATGGCTACACCTTC
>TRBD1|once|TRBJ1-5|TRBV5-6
CASSFGTGRQPQHF
TGTGCCAGCAGCTTCGGGACAGGGAGGCAGCCCCAGCATTTT
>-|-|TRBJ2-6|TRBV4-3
CASSQGGQSRANVLTF
TGCGCCAGCAGCCAAGGCGGACAGAGTCGGGCCAACGTCCTGACTTTC
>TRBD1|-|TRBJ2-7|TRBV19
CASSIPTGSSYEQYF
TGTGCCAGTAGTATCCCGACAGGGAGCAGCTACGAGCAGTACTTC
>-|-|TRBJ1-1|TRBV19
CASSIDAGWGTEAFF
TGTGCCAGTAGTATAGACGCAGGGTGGGGAACTGAAGCTTTCTTT
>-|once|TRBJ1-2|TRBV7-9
CSSSPGTIYGYTF
TGTTCCAGCAGCCCGGGGACAATCTATGGCTACACCTTC
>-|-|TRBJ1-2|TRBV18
CASSPPARGGGYTF
TGTGCCAGCTCACCACCGGCCCGGGGAGGAGGCTACACCTTC
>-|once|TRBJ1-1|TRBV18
CASSPSHGSEAFF
TGTGCCAGCTCACCAAGTCACGGGTCTGAAGCTTTCTTT
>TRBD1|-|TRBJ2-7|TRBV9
CASSVEGTGGYEQYF
TGTGCCAGCAGCGTAGAGGGGACAGGGGGGTACGAGCAGTACTTC
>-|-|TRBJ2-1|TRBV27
CASSYGSSNEQFF
TGTGCCAGCAGTTACGGGTCTAGCAATGAGCAGTTCTTC
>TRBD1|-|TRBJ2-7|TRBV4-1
CASSRPGQGYEQYF
TGCGCCAGCAGCCGCCCGGGACAGGGTTACGAGCAGTACTTC
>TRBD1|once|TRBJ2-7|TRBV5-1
CASSWTGGAGEQYF
TGCGCCAGCAGCTGGACAGGGGGCGCGGGGGAGCAGTACTTC
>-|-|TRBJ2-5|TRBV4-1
CASSQFGGATETQYF
TGCGCCAGCAGCCAATTTGGGGGGGCGACAGAGACCCAGTACTTC
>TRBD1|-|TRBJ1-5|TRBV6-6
CASSSGQQRNQPQHF
TGTGCCAGCAGTTCGGGACAGCAGCGCAATCAGCCCCAGCATTTT
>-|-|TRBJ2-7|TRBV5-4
CASSHPGHPYEQYF
TGTGCCAGCAGCCATCCGGGACACCCCTACGAGCAGTACTTC